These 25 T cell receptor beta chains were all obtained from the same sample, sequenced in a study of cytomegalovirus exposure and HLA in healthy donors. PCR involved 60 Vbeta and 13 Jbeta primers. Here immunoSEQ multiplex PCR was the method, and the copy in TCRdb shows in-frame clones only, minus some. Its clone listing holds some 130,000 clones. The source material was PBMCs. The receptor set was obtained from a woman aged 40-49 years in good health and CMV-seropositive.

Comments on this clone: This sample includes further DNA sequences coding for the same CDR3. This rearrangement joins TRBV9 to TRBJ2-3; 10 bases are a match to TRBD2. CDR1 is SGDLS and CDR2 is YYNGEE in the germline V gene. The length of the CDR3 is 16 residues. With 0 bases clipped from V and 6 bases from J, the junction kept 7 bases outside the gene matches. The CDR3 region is CASSVGDSGRRDTQYF. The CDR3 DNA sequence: TGTGCCAGCAGCGTAGGGGATAGCGGGAGGCGGGATACGCAGTATTTT.

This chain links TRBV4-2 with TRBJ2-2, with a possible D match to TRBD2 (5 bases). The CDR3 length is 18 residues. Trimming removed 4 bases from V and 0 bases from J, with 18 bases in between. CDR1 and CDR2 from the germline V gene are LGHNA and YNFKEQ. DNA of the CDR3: TGTGCCAGCAGCCCCCTACCCAGCGGTGCCGCGAACACCGGGGAGCTGTTTTTT. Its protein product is CASSPLPSGAANTGELFF.

The CDR3 loop reads CASSVGLGTGAPYEQYF. For the CDR3, the DNA is TGTGCCAGCAGCGTAGGTTTAGGGACAGGGGCCCCCTACGAGCAGTACTTC. The chain has TRBV9 and TRBJ2-7; TRBD1 agrees at 10 bases. J lost 2 bases, V lost 0 bases, and 8 bases had no gene match. CDR1 is SGDLS, CDR2 YYNGEE, per germline. The CDR3 consists of 17 residues.

CDR3 DNA: TGTGCCTGGAGTGTAGTTGGCGGGTTTAGGACCCAGTACTTC. Encoded protein: CAWSVVGGFRTQYF. The chain employs TRBV30 and TRBJ2-5; D perhaps matches TRBD2 (5 bases). Germline CDR1 GTSNPN, CDR2 SVGIG (reference sequence). Trimming removed 0 bases at V and 7 bases at J, with 15 bases between. This CDR3 has 14 amino acids. The complete variable domain, with remaining parts taken from reference TRBV30 and TRBJ2-5, reads SQTIHQWPATLVQPVGSPLSLECTVEGTSNPNLYWYRQAAGRGLQLLFYSVGIGQISSEVPQNLSASRPQDRQFILSSKKLLLSDSGFYLCAWSVVGGFRTQYFGPGTRLLVL.

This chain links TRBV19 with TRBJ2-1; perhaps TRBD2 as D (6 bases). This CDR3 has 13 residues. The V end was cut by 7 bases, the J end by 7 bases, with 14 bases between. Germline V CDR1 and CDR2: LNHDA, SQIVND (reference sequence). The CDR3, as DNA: TGTGCCAGTACGGGGGATCGGTTAAATGAGCAGTTCTTC. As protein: CASTGDRLNEQFF.

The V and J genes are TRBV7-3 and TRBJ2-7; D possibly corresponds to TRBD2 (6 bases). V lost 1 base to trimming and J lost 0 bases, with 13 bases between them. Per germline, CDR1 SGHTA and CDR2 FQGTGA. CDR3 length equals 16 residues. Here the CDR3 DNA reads TGTGCCAGCAGCTTAAAGGCGGAGGGGAACTCCTACGAGCAGTACTTC. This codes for CASSLKAEGNSYEQYF.

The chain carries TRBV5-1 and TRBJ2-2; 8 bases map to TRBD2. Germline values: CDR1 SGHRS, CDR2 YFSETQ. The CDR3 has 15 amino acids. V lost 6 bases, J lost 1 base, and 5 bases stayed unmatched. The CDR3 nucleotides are TGCGCCAGCACAGCACTAGCGGTGAACACCGGGGAGCTGTTTTTT. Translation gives CASTALAVNTGELFF.

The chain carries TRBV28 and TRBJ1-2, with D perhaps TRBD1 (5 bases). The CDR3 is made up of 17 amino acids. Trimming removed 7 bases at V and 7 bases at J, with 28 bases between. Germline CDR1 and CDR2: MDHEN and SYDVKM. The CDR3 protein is CASTSGPASPAGPGYTF. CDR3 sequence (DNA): TGTGCCAGCACTTCCGGGCCGGCGTCCCCCGCAGGGCCTGGCTACACCTTC.

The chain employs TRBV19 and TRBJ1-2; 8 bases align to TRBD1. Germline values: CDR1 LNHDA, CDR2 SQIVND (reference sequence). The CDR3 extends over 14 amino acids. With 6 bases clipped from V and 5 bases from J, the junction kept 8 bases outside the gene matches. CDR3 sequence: CASSAGQGGYGYTF. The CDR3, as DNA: TGTGCCAGTAGCGCCGGACAGGGTGGATATGGCTACACCTTC.

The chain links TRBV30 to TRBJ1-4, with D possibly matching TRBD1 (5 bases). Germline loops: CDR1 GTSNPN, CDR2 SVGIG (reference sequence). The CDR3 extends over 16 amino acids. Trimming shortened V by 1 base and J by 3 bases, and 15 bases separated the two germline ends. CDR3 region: CAWSDTYRQPNEKLFF. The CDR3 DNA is TGTGCCTGGAGTGATACTTATCGACAGCCTAATGAAAAACTGTTTTTT.

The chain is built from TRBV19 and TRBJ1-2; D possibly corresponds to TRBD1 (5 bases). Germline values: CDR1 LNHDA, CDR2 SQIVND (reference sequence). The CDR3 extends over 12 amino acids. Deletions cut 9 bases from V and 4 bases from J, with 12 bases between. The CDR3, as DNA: TGTGCCAGCTGGGGGGATAGCTATGGCTACACCTTC. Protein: CASWGDSYGYTF. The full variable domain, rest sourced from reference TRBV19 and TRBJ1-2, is DGGITQSPKYLFRKEGQNVTLSCEQNLNHDAMYWYRQDPGQGLRLIYYSQIVNDFQKGDIAEGYSVSREKKESFPLTVTSAQKNPTAFYLCASWGDSYGYTFGSGTRLTVV.

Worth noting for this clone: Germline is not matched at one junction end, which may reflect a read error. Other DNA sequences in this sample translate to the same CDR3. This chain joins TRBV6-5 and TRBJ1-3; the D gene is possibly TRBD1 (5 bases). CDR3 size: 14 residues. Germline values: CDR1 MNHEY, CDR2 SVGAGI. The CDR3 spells CASSRQSSGNTIYF. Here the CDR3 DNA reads TGTGCCAGCAGTCGACAGAGCTCTGGAAACACCATATACTTT.

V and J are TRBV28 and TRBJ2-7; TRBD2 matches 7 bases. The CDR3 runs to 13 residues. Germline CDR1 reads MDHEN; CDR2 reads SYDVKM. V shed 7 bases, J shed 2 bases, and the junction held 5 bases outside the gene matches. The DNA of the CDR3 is TGTGCCAGCACGGGGGGATTCCCCTACGAGCAGTACTTC. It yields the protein CASTGGFPYEQYF.

The CDR3 loop is CASSLREGTDTQYF. The CDR3, as DNA: TGTGCCAGCAGCTTGCGGGAAGGGACAGATACGCAGTATTTT. The V gene is TRBV7-3, the J gene TRBJ2-3; a weak D match, TRBD2 (6 bases). CDR1 SGHTA and CDR2 FQGTGA come from the germline V gene. V lost 3 bases and J lost 3, with 10 bases in between. This CDR3 is built from 14 residues. Combining the CDR3 with reference TRBV7-3 and TRBJ2-3 gives the whole variable domain GAGVSQTPSNKVTEKGKYVELRCDPISGHTALYWYRQSLGQGPEFLIYFQGTGAADDSGLPNDRFFAVRPEGSVSTLKIQRTERGDSAVYLCASSLREGTDTQYFGPGTRLTVL.

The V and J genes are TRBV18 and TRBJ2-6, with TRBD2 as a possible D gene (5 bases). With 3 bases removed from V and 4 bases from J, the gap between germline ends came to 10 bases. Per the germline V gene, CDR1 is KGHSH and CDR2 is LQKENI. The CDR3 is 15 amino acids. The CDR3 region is CASSPSGKGANVLTF. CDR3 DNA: TGTGCCAGCTCACCGAGCGGTAAAGGGGCCAACGTCCTGACTTTC. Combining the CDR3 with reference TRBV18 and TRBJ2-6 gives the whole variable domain NAGVMQNPRHLVRRRGQEARLRCSPMKGHSHVYWYRQLPEEGLKFMVYLQKENIIDESGMPKERFSAEFPKEGPSILRIQQVVRGDSAAYFCASSPSGKGANVLTFGAGSRLTVL.

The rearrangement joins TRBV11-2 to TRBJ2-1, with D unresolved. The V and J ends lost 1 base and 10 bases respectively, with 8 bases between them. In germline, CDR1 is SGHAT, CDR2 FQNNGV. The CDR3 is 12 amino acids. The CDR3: CASSLVGGEQFF. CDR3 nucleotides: TGTGCCAGCAGCTTAGTTGGCGGAGAGCAGTTCTTC. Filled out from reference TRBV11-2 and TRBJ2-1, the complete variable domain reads EAGVAQSPRYKIIEKRQSVAFWCNPISGHATLYWYQQILGQGPKLLIQFQNNGVVDDSQLPKDRFSAERLKGVDSTLKIQPAKLEDSAVYLCASSLVGGEQFFGPGTRLTVL.

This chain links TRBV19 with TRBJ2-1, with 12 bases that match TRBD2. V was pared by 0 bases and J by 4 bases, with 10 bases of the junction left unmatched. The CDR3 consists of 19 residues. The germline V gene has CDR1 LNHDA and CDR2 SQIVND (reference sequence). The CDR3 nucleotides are TGTGCCAGTAGTATAGATCCCCTACTAGCGGGAGGCGAGTACAATGAGCAGTTCTTC. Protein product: CASSIDPLLAGGEYNEQFF.

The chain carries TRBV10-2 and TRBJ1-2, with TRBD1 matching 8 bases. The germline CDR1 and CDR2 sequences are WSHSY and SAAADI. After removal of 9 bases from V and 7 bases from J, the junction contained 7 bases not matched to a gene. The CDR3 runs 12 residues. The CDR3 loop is CASGPGGGGYTF. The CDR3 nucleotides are TGCGCCAGTGGTCCAGGGGGCGGTGGCTACACCTTC.

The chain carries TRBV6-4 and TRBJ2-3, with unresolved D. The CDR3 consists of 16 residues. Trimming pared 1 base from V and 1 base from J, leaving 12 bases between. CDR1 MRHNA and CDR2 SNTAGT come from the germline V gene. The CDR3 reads CASSDFVAGGTDTQYF. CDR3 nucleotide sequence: TGTGCCAGCAGTGACTTTGTAGCCGGAGGCACAGATACGCAGTATTTT.

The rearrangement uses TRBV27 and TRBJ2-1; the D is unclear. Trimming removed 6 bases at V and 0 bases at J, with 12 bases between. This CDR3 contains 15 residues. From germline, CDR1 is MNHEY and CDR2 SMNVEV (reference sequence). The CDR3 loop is CASRSSYFSYNEQFF. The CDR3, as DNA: TGTGCCAGCAGAAGCTCGTACTTCTCCTACAATGAGCAGTTCTTC.

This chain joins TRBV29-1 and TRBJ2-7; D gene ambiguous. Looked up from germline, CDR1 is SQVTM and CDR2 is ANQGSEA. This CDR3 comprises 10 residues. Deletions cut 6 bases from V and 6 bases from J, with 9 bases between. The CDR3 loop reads CSVRAAEQYF. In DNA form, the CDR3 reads TGCAGCGTCCGCGCTGCCGAGCAGTACTTC.

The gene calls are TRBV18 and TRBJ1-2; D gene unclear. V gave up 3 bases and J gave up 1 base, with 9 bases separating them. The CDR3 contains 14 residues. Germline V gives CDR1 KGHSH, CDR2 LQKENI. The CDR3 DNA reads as TGTGCCAGCTCACCCACCTCCGGTAACTATGGCTACACCTTC. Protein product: CASSPTSGNYGYTF.

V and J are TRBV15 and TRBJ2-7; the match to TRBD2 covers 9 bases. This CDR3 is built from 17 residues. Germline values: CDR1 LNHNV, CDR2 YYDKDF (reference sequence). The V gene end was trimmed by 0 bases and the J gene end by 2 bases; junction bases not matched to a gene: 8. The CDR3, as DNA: TGTGCCACCAGCAGAGATCCCCCGACTAGCGGTCCCTACGAGCAGTACTTC. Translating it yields CATSRDPPTSGPYEQYF. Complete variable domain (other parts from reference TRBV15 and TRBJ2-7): DAMVIQNPRYQVTQFGKPVTLSCSQTLNHNVMYWYQQKSSQAPKLLFHYYDKDFNNEADTPDNFQSRRPNTSFCFLDIRSPGLGDTAMYLCATSRDPPTSGPYEQYFGPGTRLTVT.

Here the CDR3 DNA reads TGTGCCAGCAGCTTGGGACTAGCGCCTGTGGAGACCCAGTACTTC. Translating gives CASSLGLAPVETQYF. The V and J genes are TRBV5-4 and TRBJ2-5; the match to TRBD2 covers 8 bases. The CDR3 length is 15 residues. Germline CDR1 SGHNT, CDR2 YYREEE (reference sequence). Trimming removed 0 bases from V and 5 bases from J; junction bases left unmatched: 6.

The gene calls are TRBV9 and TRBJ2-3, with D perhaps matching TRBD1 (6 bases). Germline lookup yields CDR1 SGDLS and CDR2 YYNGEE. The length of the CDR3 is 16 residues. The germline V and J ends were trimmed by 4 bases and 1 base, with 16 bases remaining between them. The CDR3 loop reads CASSPGLGAGTDTQYF. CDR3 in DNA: TGTGCCAGCAGCCCCGGACTGGGGGCAGGCACAGATACGCAGTATTTT.